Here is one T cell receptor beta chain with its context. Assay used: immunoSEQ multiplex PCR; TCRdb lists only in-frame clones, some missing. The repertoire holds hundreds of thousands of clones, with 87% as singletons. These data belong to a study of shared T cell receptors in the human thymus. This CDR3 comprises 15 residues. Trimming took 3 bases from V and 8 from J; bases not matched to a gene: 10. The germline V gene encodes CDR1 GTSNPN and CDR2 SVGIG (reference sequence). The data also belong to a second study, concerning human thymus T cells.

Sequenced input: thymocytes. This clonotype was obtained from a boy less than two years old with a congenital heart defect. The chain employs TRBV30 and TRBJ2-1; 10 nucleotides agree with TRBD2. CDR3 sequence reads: CAWRGAGGPSDEQFF. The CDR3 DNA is TGTGCCTGGAGGGGAGCGGGGGGGCCATCCGATGAGCAGTTCTTC.